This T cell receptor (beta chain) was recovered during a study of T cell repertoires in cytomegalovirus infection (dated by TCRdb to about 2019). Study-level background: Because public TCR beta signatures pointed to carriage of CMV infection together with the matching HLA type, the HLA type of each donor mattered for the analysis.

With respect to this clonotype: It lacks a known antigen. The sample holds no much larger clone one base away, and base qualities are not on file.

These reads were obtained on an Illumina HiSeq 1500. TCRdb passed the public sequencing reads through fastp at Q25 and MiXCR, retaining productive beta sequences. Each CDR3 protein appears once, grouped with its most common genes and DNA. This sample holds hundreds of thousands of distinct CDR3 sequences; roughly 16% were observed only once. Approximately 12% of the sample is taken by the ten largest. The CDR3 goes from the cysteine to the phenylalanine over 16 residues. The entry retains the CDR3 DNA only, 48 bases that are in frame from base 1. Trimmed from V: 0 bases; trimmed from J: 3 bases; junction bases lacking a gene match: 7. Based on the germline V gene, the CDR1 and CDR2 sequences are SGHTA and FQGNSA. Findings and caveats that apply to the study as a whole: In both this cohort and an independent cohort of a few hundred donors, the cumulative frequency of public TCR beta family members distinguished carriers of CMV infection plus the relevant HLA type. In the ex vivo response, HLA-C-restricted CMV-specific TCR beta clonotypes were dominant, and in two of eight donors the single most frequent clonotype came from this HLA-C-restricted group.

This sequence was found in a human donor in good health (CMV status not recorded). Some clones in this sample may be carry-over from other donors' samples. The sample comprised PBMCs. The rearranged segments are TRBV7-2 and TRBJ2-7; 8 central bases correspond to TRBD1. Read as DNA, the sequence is TGTGCCAGCAGCTTAGCCACCGGGACAGGATACTACGAGCAGTACTTC. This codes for CASSLATGTGYYEQYF.